In this sample, the clone carrying this TCR beta chain is medium-sized. The antigen remains unidentified. These data come from a study of HIV-infected children after antiretroviral therapy interruption. Overall study: EBV and CMV exposure was recorded in most children. Interruption-arm samples span weeks 0, 12, interruption end (24 or 48), and about 3 years post-study. Notes on the study in general: After treatment interruption started, naive CD4+ CDR3 overlap across time points dropped.

Treatment reported: PENTA 11 planned treatment interruption arm or continuous ART arm. Only samples with at least 5 million viable PBMCs qualified. Germline-derived CDR1 and CDR2 are MDHEN and SYDVKM. V was cut by 7 bases and J by 4 bases, with 13 bases left in between. This CDR3 spans 13 amino acids. RNA-based 3' RACE libraries used unique molecular identifiers. TCRdb re-called the 3' RACE reads with MiXCR, one entry per CDR3 protein. The table records several thousand distinct CDR3 sequences, approximately 15% of them present only once. The sample in question was CD45RO+ CD8+ T cells from PBMCs, pooled from several time points, obtained from a donor given antiretroviral therapy, either interrupted or continuous. Noted subset: memory CD8+ CD45RO+ CD45RA- T cells. This TCR was recovered from a pool of human donors with HIV. V and J are TRBV28 and TRBJ2-5, with D perhaps TRBD2 (6 bases). The CDR3 is CASISLGGETQYF. CDR3 DNA: TGTGCCAGCATCTCTCTGGGGGGAGAGACCCAGTACTTC.